This T cell receptor (beta chain) was found in a study of OX40 agonist ivuxolimab in advanced cancers. Study-level background: The study reported partial responses in three patients: one hepatocellular carcinoma, two cutaneous melanoma.

Study-wide results and limits: Partial responders treated at 0.1-3.0 mg/kg exhibited clonal expansion among the lowest measured. Also showing low normalized T-cell clonal expansion were some of the nonresponders.

As regards this clone: Its antigen is unknown.

The assay was immunoSEQ multiplex PCR, and TCRdb's table has in-frame clones only and misses some. The profile covers tens of thousands of clones, with under 95% appearing a single time and about 1.6% taken by the ten largest. Material: CD4+ or CD8+ T cells sorted from blood, obtained in a trial of the OX40 agonist ivuxolimab. The receptor was derived from an adult with an advanced solid tumor such as melanoma, head and neck, liver or kidney cancer.

The chain's CDR3 is CASSSPDSLNQPQHF. CDR3 coding DNA: TGTGCCAGCAGTTCCCCTGACTCTTTGAATCAGCCCCAGCATTTT. V is TRBV28 and J is TRBJ1-5; D unclear. Trimming cost V 4 bases and J 4 bases, with 14 bases left between them. The CDR3 sequence is 15 residues long. The germline gives CDR1 MDHEN, CDR2 SYDVKM.